This paragraph covers one TCR beta chain sequence. The CDR3 totals 14 residues. TCRdb processed the 5' RACE reads again and assigns one entry to each CDR3 protein, with no DNA. The table gives 550,000 or so distinct CDR3 sequences; the top ten clones make up roughly 3.4% of it. This sample is part of a study of T cells expressing NK-cell markers. Study-wide context: Underlying the TCR beta repertoires were sorted CD3+CD56+NKG2C+, CD3+CD56+NKG2C- and CD3+CD56-NKG2C+ T cells.

This sequence joins TRBV12-3 or TRBV12-4 and TRBJ2-4; TCRdb proposes TRBD2, but this gene call is untestable without DNA. The specimen sequenced was blood T cells: a sorted CD56 or NKG2C T cell subset, CD4+ or CD8+ T cells, or bulk PBMC T cells (not recorded which). The receptor was derived from a man younger than 35 in good health. The CDR3 sequence is CASSPRTRMNIQYF.